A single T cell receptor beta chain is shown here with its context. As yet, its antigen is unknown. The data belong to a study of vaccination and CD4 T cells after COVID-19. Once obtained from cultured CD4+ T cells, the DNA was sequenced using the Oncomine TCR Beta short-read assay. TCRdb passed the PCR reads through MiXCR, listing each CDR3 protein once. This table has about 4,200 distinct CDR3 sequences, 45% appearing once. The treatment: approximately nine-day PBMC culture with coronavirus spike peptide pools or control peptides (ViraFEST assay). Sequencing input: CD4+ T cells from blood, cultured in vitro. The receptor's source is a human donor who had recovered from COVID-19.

DNA of the CDR3: TGTGCCAGTAGTATTCCCAGGGGGCTGCACTATGGCTACACCTTC. Translation gives CASSIPRGLHYGYTF. The J gene is TRBJ1-2, the V gene TRBV19, with 8 bases lining up with TRBD1. The CDR3 spans 15 residues. V lost 3 bases and J lost 3; bases outside the gene matches: 6. Germline CDR1 LNHDA, CDR2 SQIVND (reference sequence).